The source of this T cell receptor beta chain is a study of T cell clonality in common variable immunodeficiency (dated by TCRdb to the mid-2010s). General conclusions and limits of the study: Fewer deletions and N-nucleotide insertions were reportedly observed in CVID TCRbeta sequences, and highly modified clones with 13 or more V deletions were reportedly absent from CVID TCRbeta sequences. TCRbeta clonality was higher in CVID subjects than in healthy controls (t-test p = 0.018), and the increase was most characteristic of about a third of subjects. CVID subjects shared fewer TCRbeta clones with each other than healthy controls did (p < 0.0001). It was noted by the authors that sequencing of the repertoires of T cell subpopulations would be needed to clarify the cause of the increased clonality in CVID. Even though DNA input was equal, the average per sample came to 82,000 or so unique sequences for controls compared with around 32,000 for CVID samples. Correlations between repertoire features and clinical complications were limited by patient heterogeneity within the CVID cohort.

Equivalent amounts of genomic DNA from CVID and control samples were used as sequencing input. For every sample, a 60 bp segment covering the rearranged TCRbeta CDR3 region was amplified and then sequenced. The immunoSEQ assay, a bias-corrected multiplex PCR with high-throughput sequencing, was employed for TCRbeta amplification. On the study's bioinformatics: Each unique nucleotide sequence was treated as a clone and annotated with V, D and J genes, copy number and frequency. Sequences were labeled productive if in frame, and non-productive if out of frame or containing stop codons. Clonality was calculated from Shannon's entropy as previously described. The predicted amino acid sequences of productive clones were used to derive mean CDR3 Kyte-Doolittle hydropathy. Hierarchical clustering of scaled V gene usage was performed with the R hclust function using Manhattan distance and complete linkage. Sharing of clones by CDR3 amino acid sequence was evaluated through resampling of 12 repertoires per group over 100 rounds. The repertoires were searched for 70 published EBV-specific and fewer than 250 published CMV-specific TCRbeta sequences. After two CVID samples that produced fewer than 10,000 sequences were dropped from the analysis, 45 or so CVID repertoires remained. Here the immuneACCESS table is served through TCRdb, limited to in-frame sequences with V and J called. Missing clones are a known gap in these copies; in checked studies unresolved V genes cover under half, and the rest lacks a known reason. Clonal size and the V and J genes are those of that table, whereas D and trimming came from the DNA. The table for this sample lists roughly 57,000 clones, none of them counted only once. The ten largest clones capture about 0.9% of the sample.

This clone has a count of ten or more. Its antigen has not been determined. The read terminates 3 residues ahead of where the CDR3 ends, so the germline J gene completes it. Predominantly Caucasian heritage was noted among both the CVID patients and the healthy controls. From each donor, about 4.5 to 9 ml of heparinized peripheral whole blood was collected. Genomic DNA from adults with common variable immune deficiency (CVID) and from healthy adult controls was used for sequencing of TCRbeta CDR3 repertoires. A total of some 22 healthy adult volunteers (about 12 female and around ten male; age range about 20 to 70 years, mean age about 35) were included in the control group. Diluted blood was density-centrifuged over Hypaque 1077 or Ficoll-Paque to isolate peripheral blood mononuclear cells. Genomic DNA was extracted from unsorted mononuclear cells by Qiagen column purification or by a centrifugation-based method.

The germline ends are 6 bases apart after V is trimmed by 3 bases and J by 1 base. Inclusive of the bounding cysteine and phenylalanine, the CDR3 is 13 residues long. The CDR3 was read in part: 30 bases, with the frame set at base 1. Looking up the germline V gene yields CDR1 SNHLY and CDR2 FYNNEI. This receptor was taken from a person aged 18 to 75 in good health. The rearranged segments are TRBV2 and TRBJ1-1; no D gene call is confident. Material: peripheral blood mononuclear cells. CDR3 sequence: CASSERQNTEAFF. The part of the CDR3 DNA that was read is TGTGCCAGCAGTGAGAGGCAGAACACTGAA.